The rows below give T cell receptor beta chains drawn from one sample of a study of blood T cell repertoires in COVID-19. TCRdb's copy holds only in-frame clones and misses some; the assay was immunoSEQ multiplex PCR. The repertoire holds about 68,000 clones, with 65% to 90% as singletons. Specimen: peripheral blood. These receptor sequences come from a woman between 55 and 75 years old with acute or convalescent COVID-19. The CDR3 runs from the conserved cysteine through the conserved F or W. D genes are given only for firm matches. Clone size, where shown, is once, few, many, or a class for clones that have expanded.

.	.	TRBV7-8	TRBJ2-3	TGTGCCAGCAGCTTAGTAAGCCCCAATACGCAGTATTTT	CASSLVSPNTQYF
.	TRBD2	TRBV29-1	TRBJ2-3	TGCAGCGTCGTAGCGGGAGTAACCACAGATACGCAGTATTTT	CSVVAGVTTDTQYF
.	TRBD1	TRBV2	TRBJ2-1	TGTGCCAGCAGTCGGGGCAGGGGGTCCTACAATGAGCAGTTCTTC	CASSRGRGSYNEQFF
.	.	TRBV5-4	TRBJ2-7	TGTGCCAGCAGCTCGGAGGGCCGTAACGAGCAGTACTTC	CASSSEGRNEQYF
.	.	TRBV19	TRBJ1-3	TGTGCCAGTATCGGTTTTTCCGGAAACACCATATATTTT	CASIGFSGNTIYF
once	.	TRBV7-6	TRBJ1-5	TGTGCCAGCAGCTTAGTTTCCCGAGGACAGCCCCAGCATTTT	CASSLVSRGQPQHF
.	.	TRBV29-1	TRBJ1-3	TGCAGCGTTCTTAGCTCTGGAAACACCATATATTTT	CSVLSSGNTIYF
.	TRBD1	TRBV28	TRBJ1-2	TGTGCCACTAGTACAGGGGATGGCTACACCTTC	CATSTGDGYTF
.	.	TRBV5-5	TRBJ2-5	TGTGCCAGCAGCTCCCTAAGTACGGGCCAAGAGACCCAGTACTTC	CASSSLSTGQETQYF
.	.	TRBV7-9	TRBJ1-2	TGTGCCAGCAGTCCGGACAGTAGGGCTTATGGCTACACCTTC	CASSPDSRAYGYTF
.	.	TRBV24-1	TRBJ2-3	TGTGCCACCAGTGTAAGGGGGATCAGCACAGATACGCAGTATTTT	CATSVRGISTDTQYF
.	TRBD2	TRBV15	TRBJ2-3	TGTGCCACCAGCAGAGAGACGGGGGGGAGACCAGATACGCAGTATTTT	CATSRETGGRPDTQYF
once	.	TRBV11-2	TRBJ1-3	TGTGCCAGCAGATCAGGGTACTCTGGAAACACCATATATTTT	CASRSGYSGNTIYF
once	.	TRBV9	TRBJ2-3	TGTGCCAGCAGCCCAGCCTCGGGGGCAGATACGCAGTATTTT	CASSPASGADTQYF
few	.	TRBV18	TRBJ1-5	TGTGCCAGCTCACCACTTCCGGGGGTCAATAGCAATCAGCCCCAGCATTTT	CASSPLPGVNSNQPQHF
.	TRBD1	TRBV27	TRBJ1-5	TGTGCCAGCCGACAGGGTCAGGGGCCCCAGCATTTT	CASRQGQGPQHF
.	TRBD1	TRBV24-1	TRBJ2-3	TGTGCCACCAGTGACTACGGACAGGGCACAGATACGCAGTATTTT	CATSDYGQGTDTQYF